Shown below are 21 T cell receptor beta chains from a single sample sequenced in a study of blood T cells in healthy people across ages. The authors ran a second PCR of 7 to 11 cycles using a sample-barcoded 5' primer and a J-beta primer mix. TCRdb redid the calling of the 5' RACE reads with MiXCR, one entry per CDR3 protein. Of over 600,000 distinct CDR3 sequences in the sample, 35% to 60% were seen once. The sample comprised blood. These receptors all stem from a man older than 75 in good health.

This chain uses TRBV7-3 with TRBJ1-2, with D perhaps matching TRBD1 (6 bases). V was clipped by 5 bases and J by 5 bases, with 18 bases between them. The CDR3 covers 15 residues. CDR1 and CDR2 (germline): SGHTA, FQGTGA. Here the CDR3 reads CASSLQTGSRYGYTF. The DNA for the CDR3 is TGTGCCAGCAGCCTACAAACAGGGAGCCGTTATGGCTACACCTTC.

The chain uses TRBV7-9 and TRBJ2-1, with 14 bases matching TRBD2. Germline loops: CDR1 SEHNR, CDR2 FQNEAQ (reference sequence). The CDR3 has 18 residues. The J segment lost 1 base and the V segment lost 4 bases, leaving 6 bases of the junction unmatched. The CDR3 DNA is TGTGCCAGCAGCTCGCCCGGGACTAGCGGGGGATCCTACAATGAGCAGTTCTTC. It specifies CASSSPGTSGGSYNEQFF.

The CDR3 nucleotides are TGCAGTGCTAGTCCCAGCGAGGAAACGCAGTATTTT. As protein: CSASPSEETQYF. This chain joins TRBV20-1 and TRBJ2-3, with D hard to call. The length of the CDR3 is 12 residues. The V end was cut by 3 bases, the J end by 9 bases, with 13 bases between. CDR1 is DFQATT and CDR2 is SNEGSKA in the germline V gene (reference sequence).

Concerning this clonotype: An end of the junction does not agree with germline; a read error may underlie this. This chain connects TRBV6-4 to TRBJ2-3; 11 bases line up with TRBD2. Germline CDR1 and CDR2: MRHNA and SNTAGT. The CDR3 sequence is 15 residues long. The CDR3, as DNA: TGTGCCAGCAGCAATAGCGGGAGGGCCGCAGATAGGCAGTATTTT. Amino acid sequence: CASSNSGRAADRQYF.

This rearrangement joins TRBV5-1 to TRBJ2-3, with 11 bases lining up with TRBD2. V shed 3 bases, J shed 2 bases, and the junction held 5 bases outside the gene matches. Germline assignment: CDR1 SGHRS and CDR2 YFSETQ. The CDR3 is 16 residues long. Written as DNA, the CDR3 is TGCGCCAGCAGCTCAGTGACTAGCGGGGACACAGATACGCAGTATTTT. Protein sequence: CASSSVTSGDTDTQYF.

V is TRBV6-2 or TRBV6-3 and J is TRBJ2-1, with a tentative D call TRBD2 (6 bases). The ends were cut back, 0 bases at V and 9 bases at J, with 12 bases in the middle. CDR3 length: 14 residues. CDR1 and CDR2 (germline): MNHEY, SVGEGT. The CDR3 coding sequence is TGTGCCAGCAGTTACTCGAGTGGTAGCGGTGAGCAGTTCTTC. Its protein product is CASSYSSGSGEQFF.

The chain employs TRBV5-1 and TRBJ2-7; TRBD1 aligns across 9 bases. The CDR3 consists of 15 residues. Germline CDR1 and CDR2: SGHRS and YFSETQ. The junction had 8 bases not matched to a gene; V was cut back by 4 bases and J by 3 bases. CDR3 protein: CASSQSGTGHYEQYF. The CDR3 DNA follows: TGCGCCAGCAGCCAATCCGGGACAGGGCACTACGAGCAGTACTTC.

There are a few counts of this clonotype. Sequence at one end of the junction differs from germline and may be a read error. This chain joins TRBV7-2 and TRBJ2-3; 10 nucleotides align to TRBD2. This CDR3 has 15 residues. CDR1 and CDR2 (germline): SGHTA, FQGNSA. The CDR3 reads CASSLSSGSIDTQYF. In nucleotides, the CDR3 is TGTGCCAGCAGCTTGTCTAGCGGGAGCATAGATACGCAGTATTTT.

The chain recombines TRBV7-2 with TRBJ1-2; maybe TRBD1 (6 bases). V was cut by 7 bases and J by 8 bases, with 23 bases left in between. The CDR3 contains 15 residues. Germline CDR1 SGHTA, CDR2 FQGNSA. The CDR3 sequence: CASNARRGLGGGYTF. The CDR3 DNA is TGTGCCAGCAACGCCAGACGGGGGCTAGGAGGAGGCTACACCTTC.

The CDR3 coding sequence is TGTGCCAGTAGTACCCCCGGACTAGCGGAGCAGTTCTTC. It encodes CASSTPGLAEQFF. The rearrangement links TRBV19 to TRBJ2-1, with 9 bases fitting TRBD2. Trimming at V came to 4 bases and at J to 10 bases, leaving 5 bases not matched to a gene. Germline V CDR1 and CDR2: LNHDA, SQIVND (reference sequence). CDR3 size: 13 residues. The full variable domain, its missing parts supplied by reference TRBV19 and TRBJ2-1, is DGGITQSPKYLFRKEGQNVTLSCEQNLNHDAMYWYRQDPGQGLRLIYYSQIVNDFQKGDIAEGYSVSREKKESFPLTVTSAQKNPTAFYLCASSTPGLAEQFFGPGTRLTVL.

The J gene is TRBJ2-2, the V gene TRBV2, with D tentatively TRBD1 (6 bases). Deletions cut 2 bases from V and 0 bases from J, with 10 bases between. Germline CDR1 SNHLY, CDR2 FYNNEI. The CDR3 runs to 16 residues. The CDR3 DNA is TGTGCCAGCAGTGAATTGGGGGCTGCGAACACCGGGGAGCTGTTTTTT. Translated, it gives CASSELGAANTGELFF.

This sequence joins TRBV2 and TRBJ1-6; 10 positions match TRBD1. The germline V gene encodes CDR1 SNHLY and CDR2 FYNNEI. The CDR3 runs 15 residues. V shed 5 bases, J shed 7 bases, and the junction held 5 bases outside the gene matches. In DNA, the CDR3 is TGTGCCAGCAGTCCCGGGACAGGGGAGAATTCACCCCTCCACTTT. Protein: CASSPGTGENSPLHF. Supplemented by reference TRBV2 and TRBJ1-6, the full variable domain reads EPEVTQTPSHQVTQMGQEVILRCVPISNHLYFYWYRQILGQKVEFLVSFYNNEISEKSEIFDDQFSVERPDGSNFTLKIRSTKLEDSAMYFCASSPGTGENSPLHFGNGTRLTVT.

This clonotype was detected many times. The genes are TRBV11-2 and TRBJ2-1, with a tentative D call TRBD2 (5 bases). This CDR3 has 14 residues. Germline loops: CDR1 SGHAT, CDR2 FQNNGV. Deletions cut 1 base from V and 8 bases from J, with 12 bases between. DNA for the CDR3: TGTGCCAGCAGCTTAGGCCTAGCTGTTGATGAGCAGTTCTTC. Residues: CASSLGLAVDEQFF.

The J gene is TRBJ2-7, the V gene TRBV19; no reliable D call. There are 15 residues in the CDR3. Trimming pared 2 bases from V and 6 bases from J, leaving 17 bases between. Germline V gives CDR1 LNHDA, CDR2 SQIVND (reference sequence). CDR3 amino acids: CASSISSPGPSEQYF. The CDR3 bases are TGTGCCAGTAGTATAAGCTCACCCGGACCTAGCGAGCAGTACTTC.

The V gene is TRBV27, the J gene TRBJ2-5, with 10 positions matching TRBD2. The DNA matches TRBJ2-7 better at its end, which makes the J call doubtful. This CDR3 has 15 residues. Germline CDR1 is MNHEY and CDR2 is SMNVEV (reference sequence). The CDR3 region is CASRRTSGLPVEQYF. The CDR3 DNA reads as TGTGCCAGCAGGCGGACTAGCGGCCTACCGGTCGAGCAGTACTTC.

Comments on this clonotype: Since a much larger clone is just one base distant, this may be a read error. The genes are TRBV10-2 and TRBJ2-1; possible D gene TRBD1, 8 bases. CDR1 and CDR2 from the germline V gene are WSHSY and SAAADI. The ends were cut back, 8 bases at V and 10 bases at J, with 24 bases in the middle. This CDR3 comprises 15 residues. Written as DNA, the CDR3 is TGCGCCAGCCGAGCGGGACAGGATCAACGGTTCGAGCAGTTCTTC. Translation: CASRAGQDQRFEQFF.

This clonotype was detected only a few times. The V call is TRBV5-1, the J call TRBJ2-7; the match to TRBD2 covers 16 bases. This CDR3 is 16 amino acids long. Germline-derived CDR1 and CDR2 are SGHRS and YFSETQ. With 4 bases clipped from V and 7 bases from J, the junction kept 8 bases outside the gene matches. The DNA of the CDR3 is TGCGCCAGCAGCCCGGGACTAGCGGGAGGGGACAATGAGCAGTACTTC. This encodes CASSPGLAGGDNEQYF. Using reference TRBV5-1 and TRBJ2-7 for the parts outside the CDR3, the full variable domain is KAGVTQTPRYLIKTRGQQVTLSCSPISGHRSVSWYQQTPGQGLQFLFEYFSETQRNKGNFPGRFSGRQFSNSRSEMNVSTLELGDSALYLCASSPGLAGGDNEQYFGPGTRLTVT.

Only a few counts were recorded for this clonotype. The V and J genes are TRBV29-1 and TRBJ2-7; the D is unclear. This CDR3 comprises 12 residues. From germline, CDR1 is SQVTM and CDR2 ANQGSEA. Trimming cost V 0 bases and J 6 bases, with 9 bases left between them. CDR3 bases: TGCAGCGTTGAAGATCGCAGGAGCGAGCAGTACTTC. Protein: CSVEDRRSEQYF.

This chain joins TRBV10-3 and TRBJ1-1; 8 bases map to TRBD1. Germline V gives CDR1 ENHRY, CDR2 SYGVKD. The trim removed 3 bases at V and 1 base at J, leaving 7 bases unmatched. The CDR3 has 16 residues. This CDR3 reads CAISDPGGRENTEAFF. For the CDR3, the DNA is TGTGCCATCAGTGATCCAGGGGGCCGGGAGAACACTGAAGCTTTCTTT.

V usage is TRBV7-9 and J usage is TRBJ2-1, with D perhaps TRBD1 (6 bases). Germline V gives CDR1 SEHNR, CDR2 FQNEAQ (reference sequence). This CDR3 has 17 amino acids. V shed 5 bases and J shed 1 base, with 18 bases lying between them. CDR3 DNA sequence: TGTGCCAGCAGCCCATATCAGGGGTTGCGTTCCTACAATGAGCAGTTCTTC. Translated, it gives CASSPYQGLRSYNEQFF.

The chain has TRBV12-3 or TRBV12-4 and TRBJ2-7; TRBD2 is a possible D gene (8 bases). V dropped 4 bases and J dropped 6 bases, with 19 bases sitting between them. This CDR3 region has 15 residues. The CDR3 nucleotides read TGTGCCAGCAGTTCCGGGGGGGACAGCATAACCGAGCAGTACTTC. The encoded protein is CASSSGGDSITEQYF.